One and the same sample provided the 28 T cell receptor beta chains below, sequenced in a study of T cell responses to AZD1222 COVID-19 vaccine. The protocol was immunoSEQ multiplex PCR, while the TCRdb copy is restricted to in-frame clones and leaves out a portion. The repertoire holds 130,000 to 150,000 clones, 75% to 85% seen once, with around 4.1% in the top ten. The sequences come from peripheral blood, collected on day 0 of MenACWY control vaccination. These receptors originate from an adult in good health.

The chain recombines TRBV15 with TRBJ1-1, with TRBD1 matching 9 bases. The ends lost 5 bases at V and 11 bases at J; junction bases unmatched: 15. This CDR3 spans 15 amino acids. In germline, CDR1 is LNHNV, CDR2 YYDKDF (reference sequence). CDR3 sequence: CATSPTTDRGGWAFF. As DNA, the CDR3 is TGTGCCACCAGCCCGACTACGGACAGGGGTGGTTGGGCTTTCTTT.

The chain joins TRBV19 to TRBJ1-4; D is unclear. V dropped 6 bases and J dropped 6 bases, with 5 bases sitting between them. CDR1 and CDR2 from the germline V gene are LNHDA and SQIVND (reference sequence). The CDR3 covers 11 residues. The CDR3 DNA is TGTGCCAGTAGCTTATATGAAAAACTGTTTTTT. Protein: CASSLYEKLFF. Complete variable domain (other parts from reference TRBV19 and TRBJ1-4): DGGITQSPKYLFRKEGQNVTLSCEQNLNHDAMYWYRQDPGQGLRLIYYSQIVNDFQKGDIAEGYSVSREKKESFPLTVTSAQKNPTAFYLCASSLYEKLFFGSGTQLSVL.

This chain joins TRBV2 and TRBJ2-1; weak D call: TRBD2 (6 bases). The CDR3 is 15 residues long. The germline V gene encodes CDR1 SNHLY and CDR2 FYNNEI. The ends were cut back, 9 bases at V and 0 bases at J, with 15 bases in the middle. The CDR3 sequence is CASLAFVSSYNEQFF. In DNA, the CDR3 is TGTGCCAGTCTAGCGTTTGTGAGCTCCTACAATGAGCAGTTCTTC.

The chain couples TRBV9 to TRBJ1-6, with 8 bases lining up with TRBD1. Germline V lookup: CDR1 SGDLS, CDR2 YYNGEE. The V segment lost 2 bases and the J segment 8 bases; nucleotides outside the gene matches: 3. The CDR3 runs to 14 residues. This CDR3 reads CASSVDRADSPLHF. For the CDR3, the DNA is TGTGCCAGCAGCGTGGACAGGGCGGATTCACCCCTCCACTTT.

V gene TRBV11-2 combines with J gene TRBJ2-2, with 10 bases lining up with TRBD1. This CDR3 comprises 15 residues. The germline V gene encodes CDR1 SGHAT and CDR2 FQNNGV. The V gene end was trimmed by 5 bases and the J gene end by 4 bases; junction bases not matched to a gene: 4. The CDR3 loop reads CASSRGTGVTGELFF. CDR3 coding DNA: TGTGCCAGCAGCCGCGGGACAGGGGTCACCGGGGAGCTGTTTTTT.

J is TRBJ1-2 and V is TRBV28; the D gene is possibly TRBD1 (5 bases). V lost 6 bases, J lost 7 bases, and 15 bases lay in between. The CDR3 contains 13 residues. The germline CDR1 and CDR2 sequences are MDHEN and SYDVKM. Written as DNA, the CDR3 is TGTGCCAGCAGCCCGGGGGGGTTACCTGGCTACACCTTC. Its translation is CASSPGGLPGYTF.

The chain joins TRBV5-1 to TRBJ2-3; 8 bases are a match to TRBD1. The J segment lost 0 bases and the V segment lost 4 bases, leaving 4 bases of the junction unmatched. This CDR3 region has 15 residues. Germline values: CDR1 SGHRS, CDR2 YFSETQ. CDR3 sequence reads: CASSGQGRSTDTQYF. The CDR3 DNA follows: TGCGCCAGCAGCGGACAGGGCCGAAGCACAGATACGCAGTATTTT.

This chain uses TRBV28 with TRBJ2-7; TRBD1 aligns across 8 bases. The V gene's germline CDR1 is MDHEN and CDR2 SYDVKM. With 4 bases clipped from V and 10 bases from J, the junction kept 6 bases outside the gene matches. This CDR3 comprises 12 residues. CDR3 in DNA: TGTGCCAGCAGTTCCCAAGGACAGGGACAGTACGTC. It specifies CASSSQGQGQYV.

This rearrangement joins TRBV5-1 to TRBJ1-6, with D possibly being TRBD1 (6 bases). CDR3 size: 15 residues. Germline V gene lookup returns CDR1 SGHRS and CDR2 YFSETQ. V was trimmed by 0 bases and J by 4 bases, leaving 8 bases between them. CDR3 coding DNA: TGCGCCAGCAGCTTGGGGCAGGGGTATAATTCACCCCTCCACTTT. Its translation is CASSLGQGYNSPLHF.

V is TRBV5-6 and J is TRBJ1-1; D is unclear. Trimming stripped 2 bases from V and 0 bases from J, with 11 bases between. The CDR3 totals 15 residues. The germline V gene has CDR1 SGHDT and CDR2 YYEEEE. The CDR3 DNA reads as TGTGCCAGCAGCTTCAGGACCTTGATGAACACTGAAGCTTTCTTT. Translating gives CASSFRTLMNTEAFF.

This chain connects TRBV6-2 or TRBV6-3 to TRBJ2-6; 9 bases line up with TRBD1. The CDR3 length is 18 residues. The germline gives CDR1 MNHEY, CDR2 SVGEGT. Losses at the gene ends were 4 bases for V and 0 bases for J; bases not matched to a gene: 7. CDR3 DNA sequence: TGTGCCAGCAGTTTCCCCGGGGACAGGGTCTCTGGGGCCAACGTCCTGACTTTC. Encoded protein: CASSFPGDRVSGANVLTF.

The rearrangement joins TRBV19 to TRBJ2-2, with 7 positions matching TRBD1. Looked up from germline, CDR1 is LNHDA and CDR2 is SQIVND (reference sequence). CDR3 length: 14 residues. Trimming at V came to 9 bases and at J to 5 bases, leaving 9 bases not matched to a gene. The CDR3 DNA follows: TGTGCCAGCCGAGGGACAGTATCTACCGGGGAGCTGTTTTTT. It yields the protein CASRGTVSTGELFF.

This chain's CDR3 is CASSDSGGASPDEQFF. CDR3 DNA: TGTGCCAGCAGTGACAGCGGGGGGGCCTCCCCCGATGAGCAGTTCTTC. The genes are TRBV6-4 and TRBJ2-1, with 10 bases lining up with TRBD2. Unmatched junction bases numbered 9, after V lost 2 bases and J lost 8 bases. Germline loops: CDR1 MRHNA, CDR2 SNTAGT. This CDR3 has 16 amino acids.

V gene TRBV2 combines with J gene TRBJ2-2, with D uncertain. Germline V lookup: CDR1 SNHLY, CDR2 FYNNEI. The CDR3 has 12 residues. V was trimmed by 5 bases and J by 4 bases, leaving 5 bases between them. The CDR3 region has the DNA TGTGCCAGCAGTCCAGGCACCGGGGAGCTGTTTTTT. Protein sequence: CASSPGTGELFF.

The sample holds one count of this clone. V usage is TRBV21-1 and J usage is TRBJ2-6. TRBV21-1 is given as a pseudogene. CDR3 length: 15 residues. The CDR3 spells CASSGTAEGANVLTF. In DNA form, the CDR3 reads TGTGCCAGCAGCGGGACGGCGGAAGGGGCCAACGTCCTGACTTTC.

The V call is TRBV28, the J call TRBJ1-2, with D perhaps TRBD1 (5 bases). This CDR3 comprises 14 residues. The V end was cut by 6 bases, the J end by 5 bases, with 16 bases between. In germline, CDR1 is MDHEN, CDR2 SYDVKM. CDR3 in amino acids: CASSSRGEGYGYTF. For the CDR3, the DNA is TGTGCCAGCAGCTCCCGAGGCGAGGGGTATGGCTACACCTTC.

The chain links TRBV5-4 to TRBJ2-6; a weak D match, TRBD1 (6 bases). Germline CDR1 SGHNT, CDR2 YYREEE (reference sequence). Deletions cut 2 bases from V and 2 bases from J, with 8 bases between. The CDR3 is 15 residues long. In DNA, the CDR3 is TGTGCCAGCAGCTTACAGGGAACTGGGGCCAACGTCCTGACTTTC. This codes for CASSLQGTGANVLTF.

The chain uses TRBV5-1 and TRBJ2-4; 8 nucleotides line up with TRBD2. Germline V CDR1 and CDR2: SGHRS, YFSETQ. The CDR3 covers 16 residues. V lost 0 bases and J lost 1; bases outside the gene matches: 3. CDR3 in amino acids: CASSLASGGAKNIQYF. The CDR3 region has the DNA TGCGCCAGCAGCTTGGCCTCGGGGGGGGCCAAAAACATTCAGTACTTC.

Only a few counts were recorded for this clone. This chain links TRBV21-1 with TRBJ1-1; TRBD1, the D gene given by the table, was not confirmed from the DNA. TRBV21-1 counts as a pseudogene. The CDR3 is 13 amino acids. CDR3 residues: CASSRGQNTEAFF. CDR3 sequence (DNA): TGTGCCAGCAGCAGAGGACAGAACACTGAAGCTTTCTTT.

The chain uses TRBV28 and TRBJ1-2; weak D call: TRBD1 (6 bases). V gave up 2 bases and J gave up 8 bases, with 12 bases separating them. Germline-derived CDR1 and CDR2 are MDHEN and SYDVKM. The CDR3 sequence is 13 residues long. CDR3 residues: CASSLGTSRGYTF. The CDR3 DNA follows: TGTGCCAGCAGTTTAGGGACATCACGGGGCTACACCTTC.

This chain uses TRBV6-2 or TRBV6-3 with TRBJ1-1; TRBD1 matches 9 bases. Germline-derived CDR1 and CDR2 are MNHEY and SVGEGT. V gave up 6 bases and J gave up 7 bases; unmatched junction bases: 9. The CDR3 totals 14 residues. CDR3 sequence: CASSRNRGPREAFF. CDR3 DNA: TGTGCCAGCAGCCGAAACAGGGGGCCCCGTGAAGCTTTCTTT.

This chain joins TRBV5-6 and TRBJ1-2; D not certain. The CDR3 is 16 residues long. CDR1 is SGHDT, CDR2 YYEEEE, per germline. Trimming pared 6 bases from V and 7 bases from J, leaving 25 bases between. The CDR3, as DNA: TGTGCCAGCAATCATCGCCTGACATCTTCACTAGGTGGCTACACCTTC. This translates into CASNHRLTSSLGGYTF.

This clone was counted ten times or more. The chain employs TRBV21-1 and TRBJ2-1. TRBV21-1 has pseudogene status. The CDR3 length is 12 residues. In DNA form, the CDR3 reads TGTGCCAGCAGCCCAGAAAGGGATGAGCAGTTCTTC. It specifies CASSPERDEQFF.

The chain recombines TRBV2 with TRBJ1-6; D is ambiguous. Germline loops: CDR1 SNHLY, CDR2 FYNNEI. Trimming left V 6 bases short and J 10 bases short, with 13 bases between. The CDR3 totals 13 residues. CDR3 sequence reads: CASSASPGSPLHF. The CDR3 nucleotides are TGTGCCAGCAGCGCCTCCCCGGGGTCACCCCTCCACTTT.

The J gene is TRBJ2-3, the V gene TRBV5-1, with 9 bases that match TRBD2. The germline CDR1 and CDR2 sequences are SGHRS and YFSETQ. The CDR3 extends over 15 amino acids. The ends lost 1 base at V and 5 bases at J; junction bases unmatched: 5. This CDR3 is CASSLQRGAGDTQYF. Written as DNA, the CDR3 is TGCGCCAGCAGCTTGCAGCGGGGGGCGGGAGATACGCAGTATTTT.

DNA for the CDR3: TGCGCCAGCAGCTTGGGAACAGGGGATAATGAAAAACTGTTTTTT. The encoded protein is CASSLGTGDNEKLFF. V is TRBV5-1 and J is TRBJ1-4, with 7 bases matching TRBD1. Germline values: CDR1 SGHRS, CDR2 YFSETQ. This CDR3 has 15 residues. Losses at the gene ends were 0 bases for V and 4 bases for J; bases not matched to a gene: 3.

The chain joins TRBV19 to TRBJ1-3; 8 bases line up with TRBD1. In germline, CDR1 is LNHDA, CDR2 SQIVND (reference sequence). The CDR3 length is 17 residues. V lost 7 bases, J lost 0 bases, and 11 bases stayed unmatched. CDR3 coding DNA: TGTGCCAGTAAGGACAGGGACGGAGGGACCTCTGGAAACACCATATATTTT. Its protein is CASKDRDGGTSGNTIYF.

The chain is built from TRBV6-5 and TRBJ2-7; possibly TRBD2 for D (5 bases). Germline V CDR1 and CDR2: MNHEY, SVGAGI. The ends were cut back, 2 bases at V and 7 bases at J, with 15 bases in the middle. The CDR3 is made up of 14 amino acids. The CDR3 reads CASSYRGPGLEQYF. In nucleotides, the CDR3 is TGTGCCAGCAGTTACAGAGGGCCCGGTCTGGAGCAGTACTTC.